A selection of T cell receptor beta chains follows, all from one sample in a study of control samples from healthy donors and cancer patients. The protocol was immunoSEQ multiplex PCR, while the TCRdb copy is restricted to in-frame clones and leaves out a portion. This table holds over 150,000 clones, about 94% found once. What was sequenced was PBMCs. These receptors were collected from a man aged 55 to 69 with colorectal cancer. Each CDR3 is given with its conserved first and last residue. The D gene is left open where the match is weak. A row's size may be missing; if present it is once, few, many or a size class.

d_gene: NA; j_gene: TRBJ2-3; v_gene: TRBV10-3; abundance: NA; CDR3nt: TGTGCCATCAGTGATTCGGGGGTGGCAGATACGCAGTATTTT; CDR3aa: CAISDSGVADTQYF
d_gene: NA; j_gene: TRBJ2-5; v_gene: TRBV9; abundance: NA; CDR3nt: TGTGCCAGCAGCGTAGGAGGGAAGGGAAACCAAGAGACCCAGTACTTC; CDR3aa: CASSVGGKGNQETQYF
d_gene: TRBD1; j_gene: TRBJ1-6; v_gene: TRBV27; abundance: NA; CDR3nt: TGTGCCAGCAGTTTTATATCGACAGGGGGCTCCTATAATTCACCCCTCCACTTT; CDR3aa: CASSFISTGGSYNSPLHF
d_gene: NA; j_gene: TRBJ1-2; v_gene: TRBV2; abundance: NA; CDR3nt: TGTGCCAGCAGGTACTATGGCTACACCTTC; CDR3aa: CASRYYGYTF
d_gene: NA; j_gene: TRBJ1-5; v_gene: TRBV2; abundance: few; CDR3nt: TGTGCCAGCAGTGAGGGTCAGGTCCATCAGCCCCAGCATTTT; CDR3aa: CASSEGQVHQPQHF
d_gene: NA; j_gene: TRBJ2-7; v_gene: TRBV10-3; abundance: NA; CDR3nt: TGTGCCATCAGTGATGTCGTGGACTACGAGCAGTACTTC; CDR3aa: CAISDVVDYEQYF
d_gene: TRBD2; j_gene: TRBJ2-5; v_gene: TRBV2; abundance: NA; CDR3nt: TGTGCCAGCAGTGAACTAGCGGGGGCCGCCCAAGAGACCCAGTACTTC; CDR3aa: CASSELAGAAQETQYF
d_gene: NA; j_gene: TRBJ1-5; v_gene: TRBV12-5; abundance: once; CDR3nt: TGTGCTAGTTTTAGACCTGCAGGGCTTAATAGCAATCAGCCCCAGCATTTT; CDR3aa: CASFRPAGLNSNQPQHF
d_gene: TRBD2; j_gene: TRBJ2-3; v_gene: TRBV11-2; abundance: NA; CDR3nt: TGTGCCAGCAGCTTGACTAGCGGGGACCGCACAGATACGCAGTATTTT; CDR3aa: CASSLTSGDRTDTQYF
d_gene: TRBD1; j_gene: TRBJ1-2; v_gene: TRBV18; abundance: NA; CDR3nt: TGTGCCAGCTCACCGGGACAGGACGGTGGAGGCTACACCTTC; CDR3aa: CASSPGQDGGGYTF
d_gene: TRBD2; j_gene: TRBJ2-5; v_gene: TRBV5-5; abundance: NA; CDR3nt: TGTGCCAGCAGCTTTGGGGGGGAGCGGGAGACCCAGTACTTC; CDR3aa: CASSFGGERETQYF
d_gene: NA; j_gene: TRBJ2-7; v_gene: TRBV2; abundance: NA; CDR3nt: TGTGCCAGCAGTGAAGGGGCAGTCGAGCAGTACTTC; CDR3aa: CASSEGAVEQYF
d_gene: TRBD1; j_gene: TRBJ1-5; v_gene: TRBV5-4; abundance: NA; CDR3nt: TGTGCCAGCAGCTTGGGGGACAGGGGCATTGGGAATCAGCCCCAGCATTTT; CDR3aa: CASSLGDRGIGNQPQHF
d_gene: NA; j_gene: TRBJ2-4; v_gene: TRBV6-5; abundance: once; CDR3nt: TGTGCCAGCAGTTACGGGCTAGCCAAAAACATTCAGTACTTC; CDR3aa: CASSYGLAKNIQYF
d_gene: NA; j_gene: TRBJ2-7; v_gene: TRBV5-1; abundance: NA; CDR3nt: TGCGCCAGCAGCGCGGAGGGGCAGAGGAGCTCCTACGAGCAGTACTTC; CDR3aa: CASSAEGQRSSYEQYF
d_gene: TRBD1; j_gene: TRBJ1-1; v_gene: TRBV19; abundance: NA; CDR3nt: TGTGCCAGTAGTATACAGGGGGCGAACACTGAAGCTTTCTTT; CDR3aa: CASSIQGANTEAFF
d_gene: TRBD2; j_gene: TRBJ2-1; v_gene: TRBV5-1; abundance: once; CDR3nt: TGCGCCAGCAGCTCCCTTCCCCGGGGGGGCGGCAACAATGAGCAGTTCTTC; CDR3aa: CASSSLPRGGGNNEQFF
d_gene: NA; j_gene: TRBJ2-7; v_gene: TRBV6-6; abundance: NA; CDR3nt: TGTGCCAGCAGTCTCATCACAGGGGCCCGAGCGGGAGCCTCCTACGAGCAGTACTTC; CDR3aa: CASSLITGARAGASYEQYF
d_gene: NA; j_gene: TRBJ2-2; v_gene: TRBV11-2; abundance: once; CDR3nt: TGTGCCACCCGGGGACGGATGAACACCGGGGAGCTGTTTTTT; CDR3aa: CATRGRMNTGELFF
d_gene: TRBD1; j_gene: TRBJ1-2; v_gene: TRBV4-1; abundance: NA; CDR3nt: TGCGCCAGCAGCCAAGATCGGGTTCTAGGACAGGGCACTAACTATGGCTACACCTTC; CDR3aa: CASSQDRVLGQGTNYGYTF
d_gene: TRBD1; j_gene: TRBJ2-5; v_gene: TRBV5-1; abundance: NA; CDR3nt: TGCGCCAGCAGCTTTCAGGGGGCCGGACAAGAGACCCAGTACTTC; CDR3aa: CASSFQGAGQETQYF
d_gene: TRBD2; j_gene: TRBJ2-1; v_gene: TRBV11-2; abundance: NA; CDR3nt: TGTGCCAGCAGCTTAGCGGGGGGGGCCTACAATGAGCAGTTCTTC; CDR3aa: CASSLAGGAYNEQFF
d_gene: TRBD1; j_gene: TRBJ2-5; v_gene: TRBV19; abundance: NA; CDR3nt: TGTGCCAGTAGCGGACAGGGGTGGGAGACCCAGTACTTC; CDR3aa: CASSGQGWETQYF
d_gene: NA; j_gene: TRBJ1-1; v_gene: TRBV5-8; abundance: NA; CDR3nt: TGTGCCAGCAGCCCACAGGGACATACGAGGGGAGCTTTCTTT; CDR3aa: CASSPQGHTRGAFF
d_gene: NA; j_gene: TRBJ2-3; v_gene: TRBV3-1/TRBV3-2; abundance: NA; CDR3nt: TGTGCCAGCAGCCAAGTGGCAGATACGCAGTATTTT; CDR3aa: CASSQVADTQYF
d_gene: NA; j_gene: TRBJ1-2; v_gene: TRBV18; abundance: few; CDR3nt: TGTGCCAGCTCACCGCTTGCAGGGGTGGACTATGGCTACACCTTC; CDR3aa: CASSPLAGVDYGYTF
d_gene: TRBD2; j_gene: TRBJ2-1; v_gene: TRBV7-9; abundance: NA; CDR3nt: TGTGCCAGCAGCTCCGGACTAGCGGGTGAGCAGTTCTTC; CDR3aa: CASSSGLAGEQFF
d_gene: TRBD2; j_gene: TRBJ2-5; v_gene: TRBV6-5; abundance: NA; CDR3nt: TGTGCCAGCAGACCAGGGACTAGTCGGGGGGAGACCCAGTACTTC; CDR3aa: CASRPGTSRGETQYF
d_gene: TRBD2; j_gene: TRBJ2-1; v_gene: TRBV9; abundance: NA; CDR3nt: TGTGCCAGCAGCGTAGTCCCCCAACTAGCGGGCGACAATGAGCAGTTCTTC; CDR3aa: CASSVVPQLAGDNEQFF
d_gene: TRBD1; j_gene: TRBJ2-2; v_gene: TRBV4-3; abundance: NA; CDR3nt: TGCGCCAGCAGTACAGGGGGAATTCGCACCGGGGAGCTGTTTTTT; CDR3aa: CASSTGGIRTGELFF
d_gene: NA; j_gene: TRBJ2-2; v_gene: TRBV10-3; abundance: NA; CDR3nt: TGTGCCATCAGTGTCAGGGCACCCGAAGCCGGGGAGCTGTTTTTT; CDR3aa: CAISVRAPEAGELFF
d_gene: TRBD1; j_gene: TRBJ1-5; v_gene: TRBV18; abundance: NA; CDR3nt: TGTGCCAGCTCGCCGGGACAGGGAGATCAGCCCCAGCATTTT; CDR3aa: CASSPGQGDQPQHF
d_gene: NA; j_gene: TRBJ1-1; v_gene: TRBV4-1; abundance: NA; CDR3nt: TGCGCCAGCAGCCACTCGGGGTACAGGGTAACCAACACTGAAGCTTTCTTT; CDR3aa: CASSHSGYRVTNTEAFF
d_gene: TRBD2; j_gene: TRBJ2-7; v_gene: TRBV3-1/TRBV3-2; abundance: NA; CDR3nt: TGTGCCAGCAGCCCCGGGACTAGAACCTACGAGCAGTACTTC; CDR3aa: CASSPGTRTYEQYF
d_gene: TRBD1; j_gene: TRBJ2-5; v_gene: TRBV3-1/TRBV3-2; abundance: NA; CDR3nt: TGTGCCAGCAGGGCCGGGACAGTTGGGGAGACCCAGTACTTC; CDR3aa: CASRAGTVGETQYF
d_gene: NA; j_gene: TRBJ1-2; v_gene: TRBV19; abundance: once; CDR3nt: TGTGCCAGTACCCCGGGCTCCGAAGGCTACACCTTC; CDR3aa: CASTPGSEGYTF
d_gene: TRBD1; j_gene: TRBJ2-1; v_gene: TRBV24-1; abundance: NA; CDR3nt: TGTGCCACCAGTTTTGGACAGGGGGAACGGAATGAGCAGTTCTTC; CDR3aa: CATSFGQGERNEQFF
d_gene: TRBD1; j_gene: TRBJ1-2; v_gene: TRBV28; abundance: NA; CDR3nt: TGTGCCAGCATAACAGGGGGAGGAGACTATGGCTACACCTTC; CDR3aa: CASITGGGDYGYTF
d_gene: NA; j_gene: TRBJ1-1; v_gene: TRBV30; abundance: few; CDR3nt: TGTGCCTGGAGTAGGGGCACTGAAGCTTTCTTT; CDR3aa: CAWSRGTEAFF
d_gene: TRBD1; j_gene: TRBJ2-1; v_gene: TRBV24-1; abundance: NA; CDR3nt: TGTGCCACCAGTGATTTGCGGACAGGGGGCAATGAGCAGTTCTTC; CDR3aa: CATSDLRTGGNEQFF
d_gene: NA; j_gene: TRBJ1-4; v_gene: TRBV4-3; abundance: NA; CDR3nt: TGCGCCAGCACGGGCAGGGTAGGGGAAAAACTGTTTTTT; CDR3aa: CASTGRVGEKLFF
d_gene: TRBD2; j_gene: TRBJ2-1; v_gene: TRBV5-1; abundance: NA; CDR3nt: TGCGCCAGCAGCTTTGGTCTAGCGGGGGCCGAGGAGCAGTTCTTC; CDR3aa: CASSFGLAGAEEQFF
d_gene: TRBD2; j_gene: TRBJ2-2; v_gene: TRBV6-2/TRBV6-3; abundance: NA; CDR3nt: TGTGCCAGCAGTTACTCGAGCTGGGGGGGCACCGGGGAGCTGTTTTTT; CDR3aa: CASSYSSWGGTGELFF
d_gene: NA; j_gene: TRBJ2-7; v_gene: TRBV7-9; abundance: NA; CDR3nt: TGTGCCAGCAGCGCGGGAACCGGCGAGCAGTACTTC; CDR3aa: CASSAGTGEQYF
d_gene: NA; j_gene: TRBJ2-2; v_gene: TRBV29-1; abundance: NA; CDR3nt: TGCAGCGTTGAAGAGCGCCGGAGTACCGGGGAGCTGTTTTTT; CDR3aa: CSVEERRSTGELFF
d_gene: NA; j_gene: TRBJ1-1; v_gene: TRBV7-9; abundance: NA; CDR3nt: TGTGCCAGCAGCATACAGGGGAACACTGAAGCTTTCTTT; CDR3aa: CASSIQGNTEAFF
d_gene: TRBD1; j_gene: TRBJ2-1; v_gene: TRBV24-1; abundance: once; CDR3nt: TGTGCCACCAGTGATTTGGAGGCAGGGGGCGGGAATGAGCAGTTCTTC; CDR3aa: CATSDLEAGGGNEQFF
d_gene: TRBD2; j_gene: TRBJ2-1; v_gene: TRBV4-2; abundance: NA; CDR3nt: TGTGCCAGCACCCTAGAGTGGACTAGCGGGGGGGAGGAGCAGTTCTTC; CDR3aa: CASTLEWTSGGEEQFF
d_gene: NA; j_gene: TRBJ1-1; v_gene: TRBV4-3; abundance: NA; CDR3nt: TGCGCCAGCAGCCAATTGAGAGAGGGGAACACTGAAGCTTTCTTT; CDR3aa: CASSQLREGNTEAFF
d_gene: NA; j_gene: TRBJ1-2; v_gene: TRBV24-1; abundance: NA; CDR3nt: TGTGCCACCAGTGATTTAGGTGGCTACACCTTC; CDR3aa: CATSDLGGYTF
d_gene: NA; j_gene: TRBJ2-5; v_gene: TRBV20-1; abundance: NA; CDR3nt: TGCAGTGCTAGTAGGCAGGGGAGGGGAGAGACCCAGTACTTC; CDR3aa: CSASRQGRGETQYF
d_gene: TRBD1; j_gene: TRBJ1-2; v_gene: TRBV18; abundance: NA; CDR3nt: TGTGCCAGCTCACCAAGCCAGGGGGAAAGAAATGGCTACACCTTC; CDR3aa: CASSPSQGERNGYTF
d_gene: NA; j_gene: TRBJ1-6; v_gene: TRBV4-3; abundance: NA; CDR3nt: TGCGCCAGCAGCCAAGATGGGGTAACTAATAATTCACCCCTCCACTTT; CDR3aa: CASSQDGVTNNSPLHF
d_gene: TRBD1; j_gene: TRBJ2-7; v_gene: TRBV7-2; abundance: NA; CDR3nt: TGTGCCAGCAGCTCCCGGACAGGAGGGCAGTACTTC; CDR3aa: CASSSRTGGQYF
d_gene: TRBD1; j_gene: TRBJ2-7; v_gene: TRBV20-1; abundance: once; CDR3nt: TGCAGTGCTACTGACAGGGGAGTCGACGAGCAGTACTTC; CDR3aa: CSATDRGVDEQYF